Below, 4 T cell receptor beta chains from the same sample are listed, as sequenced in a study of regulatory T cells in long-lasting Graves disease. To make TCR beta libraries, researchers used iRepertoire HTBI primers and Arm-PCR of CDR3 regions. TCRdb used MiXCR to reprocess the multiplex PCR reads, holding one entry per CDR3 protein. The sample has fewer than 650,000 distinct CDR3 sequences, about 16% seen once. Indicated time point: newly diagnosed GD, antithyroid drugs for less than 3 months. RNA isolated from PBMCs was used to make the TCR library. These data also formed part of another study, on T cells in Graves' hyperthyroidism and ophthalmopathy.

This material consisted of peripheral blood mononuclear cells (PBMCs), taken at new diagnosis, from a patient treated with antithyroid drugs. These receptors were collected from a woman aged 25 to 45 with Graves disease.

This clonotype was found many times. This chain links TRBV12-3 or TRBV12-4 with TRBJ2-7; 8 nucleotides line up with TRBD1. The CDR3 is made up of 15 amino acids. V dropped 6 bases and J dropped 6; count of bases not matched to a gene: 13. The CDR3 sequence: CASRPQGAGLPEQYF. In DNA, the CDR3 is TGTGCCAGCAGACCCCAGGGGGCGGGTTTGCCCGAGCAGTACTTC.

This clonotype was seen ten or more times. The rearrangement uses TRBV7-3 and TRBJ2-3; 7 bases agree with TRBD1. The V gene end was trimmed by 5 bases and the J gene end by 1 base; junction bases not matched to a gene: 9. Per the germline V gene, CDR1 is SGHTA and CDR2 is FQGTGA. The CDR3 covers 16 residues. The CDR3 DNA sequence: TGTGCCAGCAGCCAACCCCAGGGGGTAGGCACAGATACGCAGTATTTT. Its protein is CASSQPQGVGTDTQYF.

This clonotype was seen many times. V usage is TRBV2 and J usage is TRBJ1-1, with D hard to call. Germline assignment: CDR1 SNHLY and CDR2 FYNNEI. The V gene lost 7 bases and the J gene lost 3 bases, with 9 bases spanning the gap. The length of the CDR3 is 12 residues. The CDR3 loop reads CASNDPHTEAFF. CDR3 coding DNA: TGTGCCAGCAACGATCCGCACACTGAAGCTTTCTTT.

This clonotype has at least ten counts. The chain has TRBV6-1 and TRBJ1-2, with 7 bases aligning to TRBD1. V was pared by 3 bases and J by 7 bases, with 8 bases of the junction left unmatched. This CDR3 is built from 14 residues. From germline, CDR1 is MNHNS and CDR2 SASEGT. The CDR3: CASSETGSVGGYTF. In DNA form, the CDR3 reads TGTGCCAGCAGTGAGACAGGGTCGGTTGGTGGCTACACCTTC.